This T cell receptor (beta chain) was recovered during a study of cytomegalovirus exposure and HLA in healthy donors. Researchers ran the PCR with 60 Vbeta and 13 Jbeta primers. Generated by immunoSEQ multiplex PCR, the TCRdb table keeps only in-frame clones and is missing some. This table holds under 200,000 clones, roughly 73% found once. This CDR3 has 13 amino acids. Trimming removed 5 bases from V and 4 bases from J, with 12 bases in between. Germline loops: CDR1 SGHVS, CDR2 FNYEAQ. Sample: PBMCs. The receptor's source is a woman aged 25 to 45 in good health and CMV-seronegative. The genes are TRBV7-6 and TRBJ2-7, with D tentatively TRBD1 (6 bases). The CDR3 is CASSPIGQYEQYF. CDR3 nucleotides: TGTGCCAGCAGCCCCATCGGACAGTACGAGCAGTACTTC.